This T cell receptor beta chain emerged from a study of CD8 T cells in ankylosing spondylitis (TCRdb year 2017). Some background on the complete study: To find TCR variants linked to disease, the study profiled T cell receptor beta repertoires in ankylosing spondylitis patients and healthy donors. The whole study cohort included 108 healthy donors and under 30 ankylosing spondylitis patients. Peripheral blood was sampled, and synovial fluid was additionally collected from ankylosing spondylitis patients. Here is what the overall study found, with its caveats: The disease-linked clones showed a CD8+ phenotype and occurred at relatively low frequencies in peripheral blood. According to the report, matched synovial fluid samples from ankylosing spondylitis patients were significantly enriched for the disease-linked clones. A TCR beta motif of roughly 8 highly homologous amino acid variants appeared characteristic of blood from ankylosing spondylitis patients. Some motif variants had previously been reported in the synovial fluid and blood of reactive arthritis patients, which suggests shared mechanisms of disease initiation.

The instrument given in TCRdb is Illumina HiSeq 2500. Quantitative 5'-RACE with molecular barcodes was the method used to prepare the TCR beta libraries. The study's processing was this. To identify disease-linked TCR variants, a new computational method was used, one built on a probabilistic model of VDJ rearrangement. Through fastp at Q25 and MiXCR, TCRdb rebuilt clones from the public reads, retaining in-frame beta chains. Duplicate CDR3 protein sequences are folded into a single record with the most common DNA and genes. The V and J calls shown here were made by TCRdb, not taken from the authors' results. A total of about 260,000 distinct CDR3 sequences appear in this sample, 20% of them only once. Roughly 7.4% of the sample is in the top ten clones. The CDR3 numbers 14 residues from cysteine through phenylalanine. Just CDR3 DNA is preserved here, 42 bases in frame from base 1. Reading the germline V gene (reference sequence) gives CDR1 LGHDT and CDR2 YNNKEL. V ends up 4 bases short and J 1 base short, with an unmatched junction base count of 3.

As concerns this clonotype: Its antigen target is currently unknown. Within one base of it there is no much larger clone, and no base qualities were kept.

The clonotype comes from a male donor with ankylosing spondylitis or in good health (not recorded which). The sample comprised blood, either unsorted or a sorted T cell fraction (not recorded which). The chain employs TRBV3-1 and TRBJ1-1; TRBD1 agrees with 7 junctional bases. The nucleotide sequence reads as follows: TGTGCCAGCAGCCGCAGACAGGGGAACACTGAAGCTTTCTTT. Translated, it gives CASSRRQGNTEAFF.